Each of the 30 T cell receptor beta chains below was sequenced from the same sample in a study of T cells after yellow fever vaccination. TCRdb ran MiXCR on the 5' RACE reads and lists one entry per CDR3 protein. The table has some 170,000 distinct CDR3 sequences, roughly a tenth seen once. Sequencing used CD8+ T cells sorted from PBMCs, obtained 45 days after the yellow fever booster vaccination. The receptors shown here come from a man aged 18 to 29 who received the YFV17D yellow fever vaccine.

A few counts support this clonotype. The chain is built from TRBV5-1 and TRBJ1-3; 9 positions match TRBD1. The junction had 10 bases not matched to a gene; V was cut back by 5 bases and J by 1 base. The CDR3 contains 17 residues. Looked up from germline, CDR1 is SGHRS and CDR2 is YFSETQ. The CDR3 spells CASRPRDRASSGNTIYF. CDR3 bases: TGCGCCAGCAGGCCCCGGGACAGGGCCTCTTCTGGAAACACCATATATTTT.

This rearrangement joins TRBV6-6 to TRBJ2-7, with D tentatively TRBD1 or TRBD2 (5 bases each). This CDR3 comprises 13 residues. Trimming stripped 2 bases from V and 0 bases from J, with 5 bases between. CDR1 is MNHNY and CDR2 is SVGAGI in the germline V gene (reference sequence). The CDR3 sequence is CASSYGGSYEQYV. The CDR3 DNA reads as TGTGCCAGCAGTTACGGGGGCTCCTACGAGCAGTACGTC.

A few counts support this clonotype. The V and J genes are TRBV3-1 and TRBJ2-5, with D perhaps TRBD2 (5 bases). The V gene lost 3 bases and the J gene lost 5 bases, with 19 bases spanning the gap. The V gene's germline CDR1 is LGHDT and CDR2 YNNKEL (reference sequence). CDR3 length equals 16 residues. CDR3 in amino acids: CASSQGRELLMETQYF. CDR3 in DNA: TGTGCCAGCAGCCAGGGCCGGGAACTACTCATGGAGACCCAGTACTTC.

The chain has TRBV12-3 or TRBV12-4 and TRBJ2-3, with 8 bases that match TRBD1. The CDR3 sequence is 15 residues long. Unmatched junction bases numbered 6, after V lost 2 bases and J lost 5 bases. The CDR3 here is CASSLILGTGDTQYF. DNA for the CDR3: TGTGCCAGCAGTTTAATTCTAGGGACAGGAGATACGCAGTATTTT.

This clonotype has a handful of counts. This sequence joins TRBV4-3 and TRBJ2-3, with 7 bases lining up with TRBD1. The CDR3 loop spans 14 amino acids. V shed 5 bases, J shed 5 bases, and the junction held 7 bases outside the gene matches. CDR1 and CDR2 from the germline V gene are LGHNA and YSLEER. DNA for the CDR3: TGCGCCAGCAGCACTGACAGGGCCCTAGATACGCAGTATTTT. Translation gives CASSTDRALDTQYF.

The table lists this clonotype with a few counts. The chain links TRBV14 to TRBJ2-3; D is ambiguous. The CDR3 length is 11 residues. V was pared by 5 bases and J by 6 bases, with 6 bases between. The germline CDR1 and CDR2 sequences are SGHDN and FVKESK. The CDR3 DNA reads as TGTGCCAGCAGCATCGGGGATACGCAGTATTTT. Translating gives CASSIGDTQYF.

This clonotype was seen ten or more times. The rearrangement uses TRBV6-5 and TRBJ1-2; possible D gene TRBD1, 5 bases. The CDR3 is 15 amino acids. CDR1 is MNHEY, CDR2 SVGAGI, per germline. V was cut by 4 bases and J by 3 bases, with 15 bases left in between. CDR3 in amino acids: CASSSVLETDYGYTF. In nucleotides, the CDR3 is TGTGCCAGCAGTTCCGTCCTCGAGACAGACTATGGCTACACCTTC.

The CDR3 protein is CASSWGWGANYEQYF. The CDR3, as DNA: TGCGCCAGCAGCTGGGGTTGGGGGGCGAACTACGAGCAGTACTTC. The chain links TRBV5-1 to TRBJ2-7; D is tentatively TRBD1 or TRBD2 (6 bases each). The V end lost 3 bases, the J end lost 3 bases, and 16 bases lay between the germline ends. Germline CDR1 SGHRS, CDR2 YFSETQ. This CDR3 spans 15 amino acids.

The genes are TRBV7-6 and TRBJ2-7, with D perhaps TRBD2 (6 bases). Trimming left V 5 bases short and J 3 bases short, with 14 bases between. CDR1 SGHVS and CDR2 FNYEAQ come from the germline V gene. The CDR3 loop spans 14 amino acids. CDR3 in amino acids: CASSPRDFGYEQYF. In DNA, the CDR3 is TGTGCCAGCAGCCCTAGGGACTTCGGCTACGAGCAGTACTTC.

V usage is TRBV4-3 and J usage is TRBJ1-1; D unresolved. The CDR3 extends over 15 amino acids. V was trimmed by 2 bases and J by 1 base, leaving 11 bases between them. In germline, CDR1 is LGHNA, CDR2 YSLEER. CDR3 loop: CASSQSVVGNTEAFF. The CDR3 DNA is TGCGCCAGCAGCCAATCGGTCGTTGGGAACACTGAAGCTTTCTTT.

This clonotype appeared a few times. The CDR3: CASSYSREQFF. The DNA of the CDR3 is TGTGCCAGCAGTTACTCCCGGGAGCAGTTCTTC. The gene calls are TRBV6-5 and TRBJ2-1, with no clear D. Germline V gene sequence: CDR1 MNHEY, CDR2 SVGAGI. There are 11 residues in the CDR3. Trimming cost V 0 bases and J 10 bases, with 4 bases left between them.

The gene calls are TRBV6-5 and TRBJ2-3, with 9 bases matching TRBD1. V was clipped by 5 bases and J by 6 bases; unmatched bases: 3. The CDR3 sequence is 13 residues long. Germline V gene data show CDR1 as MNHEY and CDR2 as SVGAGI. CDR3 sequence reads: CASSTGGADTQYF. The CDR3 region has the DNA TGTGCCAGCAGTACAGGGGGCGCGGATACGCAGTATTTT.

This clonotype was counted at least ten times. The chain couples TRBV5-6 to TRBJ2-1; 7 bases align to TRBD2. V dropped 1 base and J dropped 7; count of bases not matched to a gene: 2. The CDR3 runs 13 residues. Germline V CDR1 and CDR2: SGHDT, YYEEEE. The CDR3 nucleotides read TGTGCCAGCAGCTTGTCGGGACTAAATGAGCAGTTCTTC. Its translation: CASSLSGLNEQFF.

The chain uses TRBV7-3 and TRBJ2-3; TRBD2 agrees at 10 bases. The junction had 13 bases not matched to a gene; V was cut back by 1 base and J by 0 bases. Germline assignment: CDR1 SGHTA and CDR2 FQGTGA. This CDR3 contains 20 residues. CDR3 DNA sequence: TGTGCCAGCAGCTTAAGGGACGGGACTAGCGAGGTTCCTAGCACAGATACGCAGTATTTT. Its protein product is CASSLRDGTSEVPSTDTQYF.

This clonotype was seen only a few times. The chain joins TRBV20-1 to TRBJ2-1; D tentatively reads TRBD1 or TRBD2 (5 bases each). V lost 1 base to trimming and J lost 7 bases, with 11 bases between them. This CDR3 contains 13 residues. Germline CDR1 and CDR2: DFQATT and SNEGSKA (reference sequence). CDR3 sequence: CSARAGPRNEQFF. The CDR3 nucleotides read TGCAGTGCTAGAGCGGGGCCAAGGAATGAGCAGTTCTTC.

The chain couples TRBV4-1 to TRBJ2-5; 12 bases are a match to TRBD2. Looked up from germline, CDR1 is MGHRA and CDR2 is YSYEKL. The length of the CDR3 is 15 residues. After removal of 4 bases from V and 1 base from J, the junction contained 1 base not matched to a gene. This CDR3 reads CASSPSGGVQETQYF. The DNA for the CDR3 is TGCGCCAGCAGCCCTAGCGGGGGGGTCCAAGAGACCCAGTACTTC.

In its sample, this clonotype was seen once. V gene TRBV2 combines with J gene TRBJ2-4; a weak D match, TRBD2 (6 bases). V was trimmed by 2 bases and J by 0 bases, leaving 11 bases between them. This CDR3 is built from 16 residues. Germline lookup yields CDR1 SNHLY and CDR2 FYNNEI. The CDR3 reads CASSERWGEAKNIQYF. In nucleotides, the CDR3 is TGTGCCAGCAGTGAAAGGTGGGGGGAAGCCAAAAACATTCAGTACTTC. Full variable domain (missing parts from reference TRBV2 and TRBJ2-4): EPEVTQTPSHQVTQMGQEVILRCVPISNHLYFYWYRQILGQKVEFLVSFYNNEISEKSEIFDDQFSVERPDGSNFTLKIRSTKLEDSAMYFCASSERWGEAKNIQYFGAGTRLSVL.

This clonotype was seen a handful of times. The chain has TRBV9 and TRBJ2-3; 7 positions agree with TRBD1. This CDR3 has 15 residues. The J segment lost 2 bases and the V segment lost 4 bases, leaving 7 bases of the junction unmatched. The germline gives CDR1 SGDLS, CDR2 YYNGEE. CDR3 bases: TGTGCCAGCAGCCCGACAGGGAGTTACACAGATACGCAGTATTTT. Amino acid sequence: CASSPTGSYTDTQYF.

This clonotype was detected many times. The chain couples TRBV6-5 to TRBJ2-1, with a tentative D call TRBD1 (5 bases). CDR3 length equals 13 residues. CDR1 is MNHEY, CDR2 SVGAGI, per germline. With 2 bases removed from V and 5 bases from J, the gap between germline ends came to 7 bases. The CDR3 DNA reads TGTGCCAGCAGTTACGGCAGGGACAATGAGCAGTTCTTC. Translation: CASSYGRDNEQFF.

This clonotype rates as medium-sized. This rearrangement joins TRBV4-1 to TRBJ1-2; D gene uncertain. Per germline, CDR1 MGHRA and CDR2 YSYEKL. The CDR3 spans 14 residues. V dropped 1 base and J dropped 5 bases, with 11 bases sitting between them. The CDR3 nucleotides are TGCGCCAGCAGCCAAGTAAGGACGGGTTATGGCTACACCTTC. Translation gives CASSQVRTGYGYTF.

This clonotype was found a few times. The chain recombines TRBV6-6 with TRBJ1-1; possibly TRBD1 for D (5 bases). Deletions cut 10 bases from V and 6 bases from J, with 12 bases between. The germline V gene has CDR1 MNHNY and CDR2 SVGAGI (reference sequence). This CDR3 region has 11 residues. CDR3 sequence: CAIYRGAEAFF. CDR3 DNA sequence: TGTGCCATTTATAGGGGTGCTGAAGCTTTCTTT.

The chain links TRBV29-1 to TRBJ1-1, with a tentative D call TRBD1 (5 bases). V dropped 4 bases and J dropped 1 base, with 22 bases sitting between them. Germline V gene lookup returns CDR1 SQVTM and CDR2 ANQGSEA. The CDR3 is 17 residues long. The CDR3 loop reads CSVVSELGQATNTEAFF. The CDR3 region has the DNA TGCAGCGTTGTCAGCGAGTTGGGGCAGGCAACGAACACTGAAGCTTTCTTT.

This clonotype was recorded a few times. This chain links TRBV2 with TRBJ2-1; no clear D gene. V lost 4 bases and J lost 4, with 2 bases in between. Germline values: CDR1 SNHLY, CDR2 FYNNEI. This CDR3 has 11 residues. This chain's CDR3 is CASSAYNEQFF. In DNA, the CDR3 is TGTGCCAGCAGTGCGTACAATGAGCAGTTCTTC.

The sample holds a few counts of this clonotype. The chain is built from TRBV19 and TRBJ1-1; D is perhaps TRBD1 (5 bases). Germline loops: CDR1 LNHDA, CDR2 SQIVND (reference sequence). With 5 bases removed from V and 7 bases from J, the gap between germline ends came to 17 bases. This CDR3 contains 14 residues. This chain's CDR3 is CASSFPGLRVEAFF. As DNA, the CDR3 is TGTGCCAGTAGTTTCCCGGGGCTTCGGGTTGAAGCTTTCTTT.

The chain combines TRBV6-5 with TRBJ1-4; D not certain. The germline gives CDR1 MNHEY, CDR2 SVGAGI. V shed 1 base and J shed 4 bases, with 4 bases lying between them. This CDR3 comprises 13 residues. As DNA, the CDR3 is TGTGCCAGCAGTTACTTCGGTAATGAAAAACTGTTTTTT. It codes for CASSYFGNEKLFF.

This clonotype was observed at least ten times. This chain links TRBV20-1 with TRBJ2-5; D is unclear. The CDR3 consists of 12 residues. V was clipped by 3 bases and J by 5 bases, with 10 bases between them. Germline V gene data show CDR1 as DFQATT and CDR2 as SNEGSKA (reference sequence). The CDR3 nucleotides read TGCAGTGCTAGTTGGGGAATCGAGACCCAGTACTTC. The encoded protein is CSASWGIETQYF.

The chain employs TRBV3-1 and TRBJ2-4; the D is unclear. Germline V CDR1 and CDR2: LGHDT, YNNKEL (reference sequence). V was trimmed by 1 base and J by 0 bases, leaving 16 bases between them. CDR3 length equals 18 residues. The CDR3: CASSQGPSLDLAKNIQYF. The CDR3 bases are TGTGCCAGCAGCCAAGGACCGTCTTTAGATCTAGCCAAAAACATTCAGTACTTC.

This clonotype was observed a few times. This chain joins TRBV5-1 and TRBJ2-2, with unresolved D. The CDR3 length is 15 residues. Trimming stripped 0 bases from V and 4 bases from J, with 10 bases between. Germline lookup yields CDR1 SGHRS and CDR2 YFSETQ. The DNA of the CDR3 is TGCGCCAGCAGCTTGGGTCTCCCGATCACCGGGGAGCTGTTTTTT. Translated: CASSLGLPITGELFF.

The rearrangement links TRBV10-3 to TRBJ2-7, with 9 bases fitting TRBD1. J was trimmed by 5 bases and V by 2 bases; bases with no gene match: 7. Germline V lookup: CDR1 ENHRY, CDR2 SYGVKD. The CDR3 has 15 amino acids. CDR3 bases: TGTGCCATCAGTGAGCCGGGACAGGGTGTCAACGAGCAGTACTTC. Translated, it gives CAISEPGQGVNEQYF.

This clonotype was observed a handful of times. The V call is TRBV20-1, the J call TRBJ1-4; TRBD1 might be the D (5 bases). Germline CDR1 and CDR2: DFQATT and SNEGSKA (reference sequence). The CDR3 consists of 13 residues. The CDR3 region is CSTFSRESEKLFF. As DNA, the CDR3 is TGCAGCACCTTCTCCAGGGAAAGTGAAAAACTGTTTTTT.